These 25 T cell receptor beta chains came from one sample sequenced in a study of shared clonotypes between healthy human individuals. The method was immunoSEQ multiplex PCR; TCRdb's version includes in-frame clones alone and lacks a portion of them. The repertoire has approximately 340,000 clones, about 70% of them found once; the top ten carry over 9.5%. The source material was memory CD4+ T cells sorted from blood. The subset here: CD45RA-negative fraction. Receptors were obtained from a man aged 25 to 40 in good health.

The chain recombines TRBV29-1 with TRBJ2-5; weak D call: TRBD2 (5 bases). The V end was cut by 5 bases, the J end by 4 bases, with 11 bases between. Germline V lookup: CDR1 SQVTM, CDR2 ANQGSEA. There are 12 residues in the CDR3. The CDR3 region is CSVRLAVETQYF. CDR3 nucleotide sequence: TGCAGCGTTCGCCTAGCTGTAGAGACCCAGTACTTC. Using reference TRBV29-1 and TRBJ2-5 for the parts outside the CDR3, the full variable domain is SAVISQKPSRDICQRGTSLTIQCQVDSQVTMMFWYRQQPGQSLTLIATANQGSEATYESGFVIDKFPISRPNLTFSTLTVSNMSPEDSSIYLCSVRLAVETQYFGPGTRLLVL.

Turning to this clone: The sample has other DNA sequences that encode this CDR3 too. V usage is TRBV7-3 and J usage is TRBJ1-1; D is undetermined. This CDR3 spans 13 amino acids. CDR1 is SGHTA, CDR2 FQGTGA, per germline. V lost 3 bases to trimming and J lost 5 bases, with 10 bases between them. CDR3 residues: CASSFSRDTEAFF. Written as DNA, the CDR3 is TGTGCCAGCAGCTTTAGTAGGGATACTGAAGCTTTCTTT.

In its sample, this clone was seen a few times. The CDR3 protein is CASRNRAFEQFF. CDR3 bases: TGCGCCAGCAGGAACAGGGCCTTTGAGCAGTTCTTC. The rearrangement links TRBV5-1 to TRBJ2-1; D might be TRBD1 (6 bases). Germline V gene sequence: CDR1 SGHRS, CDR2 YFSETQ. V lost 5 bases and J 9 bases, leaving 12 bases between the germline ends. CDR3 length: 12 amino acids.

The J gene is TRBJ1-6, the V gene TRBV7-2, with D unresolved. The CDR3 is 15 residues long. Trimming shortened V by 1 base and J by 9 bases, and 13 bases separated the two germline ends. From germline, CDR1 is SGHTA and CDR2 FQGNSA. CDR3 region: CASSLDPGTSSPLHF. DNA for the CDR3: TGTGCCAGCAGCTTAGATCCCGGTACTAGTTCACCCCTCCACTTT.

The V gene is TRBV4-3, the J gene TRBJ1-4; 7 bases map to TRBD1. The CDR3 spans 14 residues. CDR1 LGHNA and CDR2 YSLEER come from the germline V gene. V was clipped by 4 bases and J by 3 bases; unmatched bases: 2. Written as DNA, the CDR3 is TGCGCCAGCAGCCGAGGACAGGCTAATGAAAAACTGTTTTTT. This translates into CASSRGQANEKLFF.

This CDR3 reads CASSMSGSSGNTIYF. In nucleotides, the CDR3 is TGTGCCAGTAGTATGAGCGGGAGCTCTGGAAACACCATATATTTT. The chain employs TRBV19 and TRBJ1-3, with D unclear. The V gene lost 3 bases and the J gene lost 0 bases, with 9 bases spanning the gap. The CDR3 totals 15 residues. In germline, CDR1 is LNHDA, CDR2 SQIVND (reference sequence).

Only one count was recorded for this clone. The rearrangement joins TRBV14 to TRBJ2-2; no clear D. This CDR3 contains 14 residues. Germline V gene data show CDR1 as SGHDN and CDR2 as FVKESK. V was clipped by 1 base and J by 1 base, with 4 bases between them. CDR3 sequence (DNA): TGTGCCAGCAGCCAAGTTGTGAACACCGGGGAGCTGTTTTTT. It codes for CASSQVVNTGELFF.

The rearrangement joins TRBV5-4 to TRBJ1-2, with 10 bases that match TRBD1. The CDR3 is 14 amino acids. The V gene's germline CDR1 is SGHNT and CDR2 YYREEE (reference sequence). Trimming at V came to 3 bases and at J to 7 bases, leaving 6 bases not matched to a gene. DNA of the CDR3: TGTGCCAGCAGCTCGGGACAGGGGATAAGTGGCTACACCTTC. Protein: CASSSGQGISGYTF. The full variable domain, with the rest looked up from reference TRBV5-4 and TRBJ1-2, is ETGVTQSPTHLIKTRGQQVTLRCSSQSGHNTVSWYQQALGQGPQFIFQYYREEENGRGNFPPRFSGLQFPNYSSELNVNALELDDSALYLCASSSGQGISGYTFGSGTRLTVV.

The chain combines TRBV4-1 with TRBJ2-2, with 9 nucleotides matching TRBD1. The CDR3 covers 18 residues. The germline V gene encodes CDR1 MGHRA and CDR2 YSYEKL. Trimming cost V 0 bases and J 6 bases; bases outside gene matches: 11. Here the CDR3 reads CASSQDGNRGLIAGELFF. CDR3 sequence (DNA): TGCGCCAGCAGCCAAGACGGGAACAGGGGGCTAATAGCCGGGGAGCTGTTTTTT.

In this sample, this clone turned up a few times. This chain links TRBV6-5 with TRBJ2-3; 7 nucleotides match TRBD2. The V segment lost 6 bases and the J segment 0 bases; nucleotides outside the gene matches: 6. The CDR3 extends over 15 amino acids. CDR1 MNHEY and CDR2 SVGAGI come from the germline V gene. CDR3 protein: CASSRRGTSTDTQYF. CDR3 nucleotide sequence: TGTGCCAGCAGCCGGCGGGGGACTAGCACAGATACGCAGTATTTT.

The CDR3 region has the DNA TGTGCCAGCAGCTTGGTTGGGCCTCCCAGAGCCTACAATGAGCAGTTCTTC. Encoded protein: CASSLVGPPRAYNEQFF. This chain connects TRBV5-8 to TRBJ2-1; D is uncertain. V was shortened by 0 bases and J by 2 bases, with 15 bases between the two germline ends. This CDR3 is built from 17 residues. Germline V CDR1 and CDR2: SGHTS, YDEGEE.

The J gene is TRBJ2-7, the V gene TRBV27; 8 bases align to TRBD1. With 5 bases clipped from V and 2 bases from J, the junction kept 5 bases outside the gene matches. CDR1 and CDR2 (germline): MNHEY, SMNVEV (reference sequence). This CDR3 is built from 14 residues. The CDR3 DNA follows: TGTGCCAGCAGTGCCCGGACAGGGCCCTACGAGCAGTACTTC. Translating gives CASSARTGPYEQYF.

The V gene is TRBV19, the J gene TRBJ1-2; 8 nucleotides line up with TRBD1. The germline V gene encodes CDR1 LNHDA and CDR2 SQIVND (reference sequence). The CDR3 runs to 14 residues. With V trimmed by 10 bases and J by 2 bases, 9 bases remained unmatched. This CDR3 reads CATSTGVRNYGYTF. The CDR3, as DNA: TGTGCCACTTCGACAGGGGTCAGGAACTATGGCTACACCTTC.

The rearrangement links TRBV5-1 to TRBJ2-6; no clear D. The V gene lost 2 bases and the J gene lost 3 bases, with 9 bases spanning the gap. The CDR3 contains 15 residues. Germline loops: CDR1 SGHRS, CDR2 YFSETQ. The CDR3 nucleotides are TGCGCCAGCAGCTTTTCGACGCTTGGGGCCAACGTCCTGACTTTC. This codes for CASSFSTLGANVLTF.

The V gene is TRBV7-8, the J gene TRBJ2-1, with 7 bases that match TRBD2. J lost 3 bases, V lost 3 bases, and 2 bases had no gene match. Germline V lookup: CDR1 SGHVS, CDR2 FQNEAQ. The CDR3 has 14 amino acids. The CDR3 loop is CASSFRGSYNEQFF. The CDR3 region has the DNA TGTGCCAGCAGCTTTCGCGGGAGCTACAATGAGCAGTTCTTC.

The chain uses TRBV5-1 and TRBJ2-1; 8 bases agree with TRBD1. CDR3 length: 14 amino acids. With 3 bases clipped from V and 8 bases from J, the junction kept 7 bases outside the gene matches. The germline V gene has CDR1 SGHRS and CDR2 YFSETQ. Here the CDR3 reads CASSSGQGTDEQFF. The CDR3 region has the DNA TGCGCCAGCAGCTCAGGACAGGGTACGGATGAGCAGTTCTTC.

The chain links TRBV5-1 to TRBJ2-7; D call uncertain. The length of the CDR3 is 13 residues. Germline V lookup: CDR1 SGHRS, CDR2 YFSETQ. V was shortened by 0 bases and J by 3 bases, with 7 bases between the two germline ends. CDR3 amino acids: CASSLASDYEQYF. CDR3 DNA sequence: TGCGCCAGCAGCTTGGCTTCGGACTACGAGCAGTACTTC.

The genes are TRBV4-1 and TRBJ1-5; possibly TRBD1 for D (5 bases). The CDR3 loop spans 14 amino acids. Trimming stripped 0 bases from V and 6 bases from J, with 9 bases between. Per the germline V gene, CDR1 is MGHRA and CDR2 is YSYEKL. The CDR3 here is CASSQDGGFQPQHF. The DNA for the CDR3 is TGCGCCAGCAGCCAAGATGGGGGGTTTCAGCCCCAGCATTTT.

This sequence joins TRBV11-1 and TRBJ2-1, with a possible D match to TRBD2 (6 bases). The germline V and J ends were trimmed by 5 bases and 7 bases, with 24 bases remaining between them. The CDR3 contains 17 residues. CDR1 SGHAT and CDR2 FQDESV come from the germline V gene (reference sequence). The CDR3 DNA reads TGTGCCAGCAGCAAAAGGGTGAGGGCGGGGCAGGGTAATGAGCAGTTCTTC. It yields the protein CASSKRVRAGQGNEQFF.

The chain employs TRBV2 and TRBJ2-1; D is undetermined. The CDR3 is made up of 14 amino acids. V lost 5 bases to trimming and J lost 6 bases, with 14 bases between them. Germline V lookup: CDR1 SNHLY, CDR2 FYNNEI. The CDR3 DNA sequence: TGTGCCAGCAGTCGAAGAAGCGAGATCAATGAGCAGTTCTTC. Encoded protein: CASSRRSEINEQFF.

V and J are TRBV29-1 and TRBJ1-1; 7 bases match TRBD1. V gave up 5 bases and J gave up 0 bases; unmatched junction bases: 3. Germline CDR1 reads SQVTM; CDR2 reads ANQGSEA. The CDR3 is 13 residues long. CDR3 loop: CSVRDRMNTEAFF. The CDR3 DNA reads as TGCAGCGTTAGGGACAGAATGAACACTGAAGCTTTCTTT.

The genes are TRBV7-2 and TRBJ2-6; a possible D gene is TRBD1 (6 bases). The CDR3 consists of 16 residues. The V and J ends lost 4 bases and 0 bases respectively, with 10 bases between them. CDR1 is SGHTA and CDR2 is FQGNSA in the germline V gene. The CDR3 reads CASSYQGHSGANVLTF. The CDR3 nucleotides read TGTGCCAGCAGCTACCAGGGACACTCTGGGGCCAACGTCCTGACTTTC. Full variable domain (rest looked up from reference TRBV7-2 and TRBJ2-6): GAGVSQSPSNKVTEKGKDVELRCDPISGHTALYWYRQSLGQGLEFLIYFQGNSAPDKSGLPSDRFSAERTGGSVSTLTIQRTQQEDSAVYLCASSYQGHSGANVLTFGAGSRLTVL.

This chain uses TRBV2 with TRBJ2-1; 8 bases fit TRBD1. This CDR3 spans 13 amino acids. Germline CDR1 and CDR2: SNHLY and FYNNEI. Trimming removed 6 bases from V and 7 bases from J; junction bases left unmatched: 5. The CDR3, as DNA: TGTGCCAGCAGAGTTACAGGGGGGAATGAGCAGTTCTTC. Translation gives CASRVTGGNEQFF.

V and J are TRBV21-1 and TRBJ2-3; TRBD1 was called by the table and not checked on the DNA. TRBV21-1 is assigned pseudogene status. The CDR3 totals 15 residues. The CDR3 DNA is TGTGCCAGCACCGACCGGGACAGGGGGACAGATACGCAGTATTTT. Its translation: CASTDRDRGTDTQYF.

V is TRBV9 and J is TRBJ2-7; 8 nucleotides align to TRBD1. After removal of 0 bases from V and 7 bases from J, the junction contained 15 bases not matched to a gene. CDR3 length: 17 amino acids. Germline assignment: CDR1 SGDLS and CDR2 YYNGEE. Here the CDR3 reads CASSVDPTGGPAGEQYF. The CDR3 region has the DNA TGTGCCAGCAGCGTAGACCCTACAGGGGGACCTGCGGGGGAGCAGTACTTC.